Sequencing of this T cell receptor (beta chain) was carried out in a study of blood T cells in healthy people across ages. The study, taken as a whole, reports: Long-lived donors carried more naive CD4+ cells and greater diversity than aged donors.

Using a J-beta primer mix together with a sample-barcoded 5' primer, a second PCR was run for roughly 7 to 12 cycles. Every cDNA molecule carried a tag from a template-switch adaptor bearing 12 random nucleotides. TCRdb ran MiXCR on the 5' RACE reads and lists one entry per CDR3 protein. In the table there are 600,000 to 900,000 distinct CDR3 sequences, approximately 24% of which are singletons. Deletions cut 5 bases from V and 4 bases from J, with 8 bases between. Germline CDR1 is DFQATT and CDR2 is SNEGSKA (reference sequence). This CDR3 is built from 12 residues. A word on this clonotype: Its antigen is currently unknown.

Per sample, at least 6 micrograms of total RNA were extracted. Separately, the same data were catalogued under a study of T cells of mothers and their children. That source reports: Overlap ran slightly, non-significantly higher for related than unrelated mother-child pairs.

The rearrangement joins TRBV20-1 to TRBJ2-2, with D hard to call. The sequence was collected from a boy between 5 and 17 years old in good health. Sequencing was done on a sample of blood. CDR3 nucleotides: TGCAGTGCTGATCGAGGCACCGGGGAGCTGTTTTTT. This encodes CSADRGTGELFF.